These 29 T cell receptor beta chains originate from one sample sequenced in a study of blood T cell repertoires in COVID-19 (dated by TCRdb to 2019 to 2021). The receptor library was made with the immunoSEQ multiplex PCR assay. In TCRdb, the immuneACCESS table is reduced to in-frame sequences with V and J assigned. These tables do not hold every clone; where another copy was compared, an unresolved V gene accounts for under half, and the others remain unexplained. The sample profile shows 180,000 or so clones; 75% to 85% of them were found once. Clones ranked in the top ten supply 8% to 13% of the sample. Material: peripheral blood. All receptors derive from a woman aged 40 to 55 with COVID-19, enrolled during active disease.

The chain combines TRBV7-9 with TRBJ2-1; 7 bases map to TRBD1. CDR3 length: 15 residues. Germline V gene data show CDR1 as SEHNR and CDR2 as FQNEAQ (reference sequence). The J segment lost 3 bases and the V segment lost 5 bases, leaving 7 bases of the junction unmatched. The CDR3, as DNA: TGTGCCAGCAGCGGAAACCAGGGGGACTACAATGAGCAGTTCTTC. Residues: CASSGNQGDYNEQFF.

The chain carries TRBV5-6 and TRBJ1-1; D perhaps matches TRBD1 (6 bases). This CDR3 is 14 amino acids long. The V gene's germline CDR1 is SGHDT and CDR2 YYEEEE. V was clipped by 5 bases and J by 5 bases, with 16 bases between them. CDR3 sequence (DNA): TGTGCCAGCAGGGACTCAGGGGAATGGACTGAAGCTTTCTTT. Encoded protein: CASRDSGEWTEAFF.

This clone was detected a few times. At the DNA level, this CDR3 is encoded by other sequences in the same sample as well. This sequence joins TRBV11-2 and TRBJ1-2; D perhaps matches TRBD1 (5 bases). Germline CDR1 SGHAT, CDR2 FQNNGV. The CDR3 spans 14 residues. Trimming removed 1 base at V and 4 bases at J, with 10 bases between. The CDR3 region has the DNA TGTGCCAGCAGCTTAGGGGGCAGGGTCTATGGCTACACCTTC. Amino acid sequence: CASSLGGRVYGYTF.

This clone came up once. This CDR3 is CASSSALGTGTQYF. The CDR3 DNA reads TGTGCCAGCAGTTCGGCCCTAGGAACGGGGACCCAGTACTTC. The chain employs TRBV6-5 and TRBJ2-5; no reliable D call. The germline V gene has CDR1 MNHEY and CDR2 SVGAGI. CDR3 length: 14 residues. Trimming cost V 4 bases and J 7 bases, with 16 bases left between them.

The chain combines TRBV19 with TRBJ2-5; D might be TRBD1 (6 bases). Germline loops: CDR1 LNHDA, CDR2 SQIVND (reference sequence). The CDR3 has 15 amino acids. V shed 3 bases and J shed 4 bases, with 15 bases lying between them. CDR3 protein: CASSIELGRGETQYF. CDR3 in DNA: TGTGCCAGTAGTATTGAGTTGGGCAGGGGAGAGACCCAGTACTTC.

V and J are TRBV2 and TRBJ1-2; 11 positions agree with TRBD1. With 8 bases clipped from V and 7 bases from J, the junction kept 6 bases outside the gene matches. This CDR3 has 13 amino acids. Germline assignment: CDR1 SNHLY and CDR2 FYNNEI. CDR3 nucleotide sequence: TGTGCCAGCCGGAAGGGACAGGGGGGTGGCTACACCTTC. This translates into CASRKGQGGGYTF.

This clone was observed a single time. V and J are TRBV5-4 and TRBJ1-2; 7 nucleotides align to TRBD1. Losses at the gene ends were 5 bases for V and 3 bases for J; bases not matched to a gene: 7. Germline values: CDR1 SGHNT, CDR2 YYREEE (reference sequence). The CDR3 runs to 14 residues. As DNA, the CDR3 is TGTGCCAGCAGGGAGAACAGGGGATACTATGGCTACACCTTC. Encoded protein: CASRENRGYYGYTF.

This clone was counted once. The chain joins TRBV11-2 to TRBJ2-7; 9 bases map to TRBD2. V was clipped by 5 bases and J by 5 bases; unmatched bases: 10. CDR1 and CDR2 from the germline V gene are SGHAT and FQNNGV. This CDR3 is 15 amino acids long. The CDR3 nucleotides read TGTGCCAGCAGCCCGAGCGGGAGGTCTTGGGACGAGCAGTACTTC. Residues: CASSPSGRSWDEQYF.

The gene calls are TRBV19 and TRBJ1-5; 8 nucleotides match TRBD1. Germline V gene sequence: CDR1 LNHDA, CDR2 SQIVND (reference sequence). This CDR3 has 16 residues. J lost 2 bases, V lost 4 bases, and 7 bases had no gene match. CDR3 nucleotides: TGTGCCAGTAGTAAAGGAGACAGGGGACGCAATCAGCCCCAGCATTTT. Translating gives CASSKGDRGRNQPQHF.

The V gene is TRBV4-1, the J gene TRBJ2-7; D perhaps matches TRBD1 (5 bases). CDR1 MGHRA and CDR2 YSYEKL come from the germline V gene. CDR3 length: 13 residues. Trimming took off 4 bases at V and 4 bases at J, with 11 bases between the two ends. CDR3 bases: TGCGCCAGCAGCCTGCTTCAGGGTTACGAGCAGTACTTC. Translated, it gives CASSLLQGYEQYF.

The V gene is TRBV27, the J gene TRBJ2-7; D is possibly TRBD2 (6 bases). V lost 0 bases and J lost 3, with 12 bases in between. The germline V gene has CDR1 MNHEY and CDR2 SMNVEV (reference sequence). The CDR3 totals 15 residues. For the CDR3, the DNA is TGTGCCAGCAGTTTATCTGGGGGAGGATTCTACGAGCAGTACTTC. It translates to CASSLSGGGFYEQYF.

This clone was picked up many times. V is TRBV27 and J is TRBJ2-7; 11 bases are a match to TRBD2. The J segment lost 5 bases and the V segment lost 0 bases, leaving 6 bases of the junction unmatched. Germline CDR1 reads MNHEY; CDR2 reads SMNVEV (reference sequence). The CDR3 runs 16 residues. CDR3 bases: TGTGCCAGCAGTTTATCTCCTAGCGGGAGGACCCACGAGCAGTACTTC. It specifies CASSLSPSGRTHEQYF.

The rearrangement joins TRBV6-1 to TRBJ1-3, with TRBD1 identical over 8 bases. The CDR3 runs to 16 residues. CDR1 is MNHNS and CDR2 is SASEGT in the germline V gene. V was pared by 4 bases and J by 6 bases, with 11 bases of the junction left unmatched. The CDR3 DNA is TGTGCCAGCAGTGCCGCTAGGACAGGGTTTGTAAACACCATATATTTT. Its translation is CASSAARTGFVNTIYF.

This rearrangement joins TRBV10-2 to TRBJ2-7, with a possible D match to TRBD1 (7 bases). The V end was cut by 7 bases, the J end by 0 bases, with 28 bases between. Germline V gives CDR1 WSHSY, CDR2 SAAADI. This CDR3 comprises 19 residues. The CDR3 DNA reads TGCGCCAGCATCCTGGACAGGACAGGTCCGGGAGCCCGCTCCTACGAGCAGTACGTC. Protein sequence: CASILDRTGPGARSYEQYV.

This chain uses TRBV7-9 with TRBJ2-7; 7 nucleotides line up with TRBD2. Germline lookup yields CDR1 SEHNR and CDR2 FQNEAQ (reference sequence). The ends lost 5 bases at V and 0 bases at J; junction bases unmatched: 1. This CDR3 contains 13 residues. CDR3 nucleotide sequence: TGTGCCAGCAGCGGCGGGAGCTCCTACGAGCAGTACTTC. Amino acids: CASSGGSSYEQYF. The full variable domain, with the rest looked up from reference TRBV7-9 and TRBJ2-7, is DTGVSQNPRHKITKRGQNVTFRCDPISEHNRLYWYRQTLGQGPEFLTYFQNEAQLEKSRLLSDRFSAERPKGSFSTLEIQRTEQGDSAMYLCASSGGSSYEQYFGPGTRLTVT.

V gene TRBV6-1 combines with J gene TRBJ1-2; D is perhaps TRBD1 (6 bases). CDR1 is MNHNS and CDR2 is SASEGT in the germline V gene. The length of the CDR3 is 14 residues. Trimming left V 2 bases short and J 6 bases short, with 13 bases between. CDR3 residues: CASSERGNENGYTF. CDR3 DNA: TGTGCCAGCAGTGAAAGGGGGAATGAGAATGGCTACACCTTC.

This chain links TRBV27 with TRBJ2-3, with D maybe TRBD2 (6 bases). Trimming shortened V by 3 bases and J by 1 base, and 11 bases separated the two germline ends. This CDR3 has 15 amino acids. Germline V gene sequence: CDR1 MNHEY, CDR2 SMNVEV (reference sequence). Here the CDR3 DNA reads TGTGCCAGCAGTTTTTGGGGGGATGGCACAGATACGCAGTATTTT. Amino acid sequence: CASSFWGDGTDTQYF.

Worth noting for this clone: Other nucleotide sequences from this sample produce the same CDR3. The CDR3 loop is CASSSTENTEAFF. Written as DNA, the CDR3 is TGTGCCAGCAGCTCGACAGAGAACACTGAAGCTTTCTTT. This chain connects TRBV11-2 to TRBJ1-1, with D maybe TRBD1 (5 bases). The CDR3 runs to 13 residues. Germline loops: CDR1 SGHAT, CDR2 FQNNGV. V lost 4 bases, J lost 1 base, and 7 bases lay in between.

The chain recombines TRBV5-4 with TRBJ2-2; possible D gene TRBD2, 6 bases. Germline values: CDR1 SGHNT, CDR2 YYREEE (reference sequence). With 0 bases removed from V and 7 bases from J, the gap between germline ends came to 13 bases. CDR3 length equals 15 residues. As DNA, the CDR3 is TGTGCCAGCAGCTTGGAGGAGGGTGGGGACGGGGAGCTGTTTTTT. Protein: CASSLEEGGDGELFF.

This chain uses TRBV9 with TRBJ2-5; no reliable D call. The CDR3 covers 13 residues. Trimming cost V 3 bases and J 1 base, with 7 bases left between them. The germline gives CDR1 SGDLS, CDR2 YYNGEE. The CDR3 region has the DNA TGTGCCAGCAGCGCCTCCTTCCAAGAGACCCAGTACTTC. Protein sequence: CASSASFQETQYF.

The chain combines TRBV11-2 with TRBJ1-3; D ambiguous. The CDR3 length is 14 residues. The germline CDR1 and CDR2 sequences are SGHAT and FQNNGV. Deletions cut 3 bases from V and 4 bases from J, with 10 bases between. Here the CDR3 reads CASSFPGNGNTIYF. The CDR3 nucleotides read TGTGCCAGCAGCTTTCCCGGGAACGGAAACACCATATATTTT. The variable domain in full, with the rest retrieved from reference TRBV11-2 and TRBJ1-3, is EAGVAQSPRYKIIEKRQSVAFWCNPISGHATLYWYQQILGQGPKLLIQFQNNGVVDDSQLPKDRFSAERLKGVDSTLKIQPAKLEDSAVYLCASSFPGNGNTIYFGEGSWLTVV.

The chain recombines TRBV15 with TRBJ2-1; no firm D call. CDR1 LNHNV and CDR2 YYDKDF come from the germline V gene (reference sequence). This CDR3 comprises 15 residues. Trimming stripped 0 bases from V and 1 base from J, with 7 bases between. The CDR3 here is CATSRDYYSYNEQFF. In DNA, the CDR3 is TGTGCCACCAGCAGAGATTACTATTCCTACAATGAGCAGTTCTTC.

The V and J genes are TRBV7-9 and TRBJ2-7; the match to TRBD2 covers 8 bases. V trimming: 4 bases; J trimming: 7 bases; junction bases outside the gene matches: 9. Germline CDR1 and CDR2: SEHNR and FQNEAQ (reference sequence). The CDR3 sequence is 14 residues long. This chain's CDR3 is CASSSSGGANEQYV. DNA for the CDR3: TGTGCCAGCAGCTCCTCGGGGGGGGCGAATGAGCAGTACGTC.

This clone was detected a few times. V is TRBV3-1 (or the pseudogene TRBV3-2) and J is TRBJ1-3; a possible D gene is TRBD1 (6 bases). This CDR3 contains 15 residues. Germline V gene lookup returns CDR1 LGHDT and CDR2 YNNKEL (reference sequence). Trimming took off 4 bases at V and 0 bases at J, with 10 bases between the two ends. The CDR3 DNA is TGTGCCAGCAGCCTACAGGGTCCCTCTGGAAACACCATATATTTT. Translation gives CASSLQGPSGNTIYF.

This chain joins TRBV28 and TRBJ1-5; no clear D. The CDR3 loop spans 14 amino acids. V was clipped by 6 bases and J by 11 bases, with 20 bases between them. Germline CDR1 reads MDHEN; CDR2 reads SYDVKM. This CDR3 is CASRMGHVKVAQHF. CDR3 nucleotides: TGTGCCAGCAGGATGGGCCACGTCAAGGTGGCCCAGCATTTT.

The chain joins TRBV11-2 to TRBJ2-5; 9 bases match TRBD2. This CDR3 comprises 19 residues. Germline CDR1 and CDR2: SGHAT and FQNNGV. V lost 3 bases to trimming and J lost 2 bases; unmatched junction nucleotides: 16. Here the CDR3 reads CASSFQSWSASGAQETQYF. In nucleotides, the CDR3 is TGTGCCAGCAGCTTTCAATCCTGGTCGGCTAGCGGGGCTCAAGAGACCCAGTACTTC.

The CDR3, as DNA: TGTGCCAGCAGCTTAGCCGGACAGAACACTGAAGCTTTCTTT. As protein: CASSLAGQNTEAFF. The V call is TRBV7-9, the J call TRBJ1-1; a possible D gene is TRBD1 (5 bases). V was clipped by 0 bases and J by 1 base, with 6 bases between them. The germline V gene encodes CDR1 SEHNR and CDR2 FQNEAQ (reference sequence). This CDR3 spans 14 amino acids.

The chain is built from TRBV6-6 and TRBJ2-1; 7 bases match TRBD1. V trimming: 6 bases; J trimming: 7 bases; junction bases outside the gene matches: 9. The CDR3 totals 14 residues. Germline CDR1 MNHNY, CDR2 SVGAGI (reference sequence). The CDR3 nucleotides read TGTGCCAGCAGCCACAGGGGACCAAATAATGAGCAGTTCTTC. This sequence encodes CASSHRGPNNEQFF.

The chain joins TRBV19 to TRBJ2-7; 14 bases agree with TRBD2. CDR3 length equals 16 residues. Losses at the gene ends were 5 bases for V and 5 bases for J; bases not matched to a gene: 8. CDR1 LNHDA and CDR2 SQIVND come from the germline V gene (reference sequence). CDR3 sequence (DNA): TGTGCCAGTAGTGTATTTCCGGGACTAGCGGGAGACGAGCAGTACTTC. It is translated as CASSVFPGLAGDEQYF.